One sample yielded the 24 T cell receptor beta chains listed below, sequenced in a study of blood T cell repertoires in COVID-19. The repertoire was sequenced with immunoSEQ multiplex PCR; TCRdb's copy has only in-frame clones and lacks some. Of approximately 190,000 clones detected, 88% appear once; the ten largest clones hold roughly 6.2%. The material sequenced was peripheral blood. All receptors derive from a woman in her forties who had recovered from COVID-19.

The V and J genes are TRBV21-1 and TRBJ2-7; TRBD2 was called by the table and not checked on the DNA. TRBV21-1 is a pseudogene segment. The CDR3 is 14 residues long. The CDR3, as DNA: TGTGCCAGCAGCAAAGAGGTGGGAGAGTACGAGCAGTACTTC. This gives the protein CASSKEVGEYEQYF.

The V and J genes are TRBV18 and TRBJ2-3; the D is unclear. Trimming cost V 6 bases and J 5 bases, with 18 bases left between them. Germline loops: CDR1 KGHSH, CDR2 LQKENI. This CDR3 comprises 15 residues. The CDR3 reads CASSPTSTSVDTQYF. CDR3 DNA: TGTGCCAGCTCGCCGACTTCTACAAGCGTAGATACGCAGTATTTT.

The rearrangement joins TRBV27 to TRBJ2-2; a weak D match, TRBD2 (6 bases). V was pared by 5 bases and J by 8 bases, with 15 bases between. CDR1 MNHEY and CDR2 SMNVEV come from the germline V gene (reference sequence). The CDR3 spans 14 residues. In DNA form, the CDR3 reads TGTGCCAGCAGTCTCGGAGGGCCGTATGGGGAGCTGTTTTTT. It codes for CASSLGGPYGELFF.

The J gene is TRBJ1-2, the V gene TRBV27; D perhaps matches TRBD1 (6 bases). The CDR3 runs to 15 residues. Trimming left V 6 bases short and J 4 bases short, with 18 bases between. Germline V gene lookup returns CDR1 MNHEY and CDR2 SMNVEV (reference sequence). CDR3 in DNA: TGTGCCAGCAGGGGGGGGCGAGGAATGGGCTATGGCTACACCTTC. It translates to CASRGGRGMGYGYTF.

V and J are TRBV19 and TRBJ1-5; a possible D gene is TRBD1 (5 bases). In germline, CDR1 is LNHDA, CDR2 SQIVND (reference sequence). The CDR3 totals 14 residues. Trimming removed 4 bases from V and 4 bases from J, with 11 bases in between. The CDR3 DNA reads TGTGCCAGTAGTACGGGACTGCTGAATCAGCCCCAGCATTTT. This sequence encodes CASSTGLLNQPQHF. Full variable domain (outside the CDR3, taken from reference TRBV19 and TRBJ1-5): DGGITQSPKYLFRKEGQNVTLSCEQNLNHDAMYWYRQDPGQGLRLIYYSQIVNDFQKGDIAEGYSVSREKKESFPLTVTSAQKNPTAFYLCASSTGLLNQPQHFGDGTRLSIL.

This chain links TRBV4-3 with TRBJ2-7; TRBD1 is a possible D gene (5 bases). V lost 0 bases, J lost 6 bases, and 12 bases lay in between. CDR3 length: 14 amino acids. From germline, CDR1 is LGHNA and CDR2 YSLEER. The CDR3: CASSQETYRGEQYF. CDR3 bases: TGCGCCAGCAGCCAAGAGACGTATAGGGGCGAGCAGTACTTC.

This chain joins TRBV28 and TRBJ1-2, with a tentative D call TRBD1 (6 bases). Germline V gene lookup returns CDR1 MDHEN and CDR2 SYDVKM. This CDR3 comprises 16 residues. Trimming pared 2 bases from V and 5 bases from J, leaving 18 bases between. The CDR3 coding sequence is TGTGCCAGCAGTTTACCTACGGGGCAGGGGAAGTATGGCTACACCTTC. Its protein is CASSLPTGQGKYGYTF.

The CDR3 nucleotides are TGTGCCAGCAGCGAAACAGGGACTATGGAGACCCAGTACTTC. Residues: CASSETGTMETQYF. This chain joins TRBV9 and TRBJ2-5, with D maybe TRBD2 (7 bases). The ends were cut back, 3 bases at V and 5 bases at J, with 14 bases in the middle. The CDR3 totals 14 residues. In germline, CDR1 is SGDLS, CDR2 YYNGEE.

This sequence joins TRBV19 and TRBJ2-1, with D unresolved. The germline V gene encodes CDR1 LNHDA and CDR2 SQIVND (reference sequence). V lost 6 bases, J lost 10 bases, and 19 bases lay in between. CDR3 size: 14 residues. The CDR3 DNA is TGTGCCAGTAGCCCGCTTAGCAGAGCATGGGAGCAGTTCTTC. Translation: CASSPLSRAWEQFF.

This chain links TRBV30 with TRBJ1-1; possibly TRBD1 for D (5 bases). Germline V CDR1 and CDR2: GTSNPN, SVGIG (reference sequence). Trimming shortened V by 5 bases and J by 0 bases, and 19 bases separated the two germline ends. The length of the CDR3 is 16 residues. CDR3 DNA: TGTGCCTGGGCAGGACAAGGACTAACTATGAACACTGAAGCTTTCTTT. Translating it yields CAWAGQGLTMNTEAFF.

This chain uses TRBV4-1 with TRBJ2-3, with TRBD2 matching over 12 bases. CDR3 length equals 16 residues. Germline values: CDR1 MGHRA, CDR2 YSYEKL. The junction had 6 bases not matched to a gene; V was cut back by 3 bases and J by 5 bases. This CDR3 is CASSQASGRALDTQYF. In DNA form, the CDR3 reads TGCGCCAGCAGCCAGGCTAGCGGGAGGGCTTTAGATACGCAGTATTTT.

This chain uses TRBV5-4 with TRBJ1-1; TRBD1 agrees at 10 bases. The V and J ends lost 5 bases and 7 bases, in that order; junction bases with no gene match: 8. The length of the CDR3 is 14 residues. Germline loops: CDR1 SGHNT, CDR2 YYREEE (reference sequence). The CDR3 nucleotides read TGTGCCAGCAGTTATGGGACAGGGGACATTGAAGCTTTCTTT. This translates into CASSYGTGDIEAFF.

Comments on this clone: A much larger clone lies a single base off, so this may be a read error. V is TRBV5-5 and J is TRBJ1-1; 7 nucleotides match TRBD1. This CDR3 comprises 12 residues. Germline values: CDR1 SGHKS, CDR2 YYEKEE (reference sequence). V trimming: 4 bases; J trimming: 4 bases; junction bases outside the gene matches: 1. The CDR3 nucleotides are TGTGCCAGCAGCCGACAGGGCACTGAAGCTTTCTTT. Residues: CASSRQGTEAFF.

This clone was picked up a small number of times. The sample contains more than one DNA sequence encoding this CDR3. This chain connects TRBV2 to TRBJ1-2, with 7 nucleotides matching TRBD1. Germline-derived CDR1 and CDR2 are SNHLY and FYNNEI. After removal of 4 bases from V and 6 bases from J, the junction contained 5 bases not matched to a gene. The CDR3 consists of 13 residues. The CDR3 DNA is TGTGCCAGCAGTGCAACAGGGGCCGATGGCTACACCTTC. It codes for CASSATGADGYTF.

The chain couples TRBV24-1 to TRBJ2-3; D might be TRBD2 (5 bases). The length of the CDR3 is 16 residues. V lost 4 bases and J lost 8, with 21 bases in between. The V gene's germline CDR1 is KGHDR and CDR2 SFDVKD. The CDR3, as DNA: TGTGCCACCAGTGACCCCAGCGGCCTGTCGTTGAGTACGCAGTATTTT. It yields the protein CATSDPSGLSLSTQYF.

The rearrangement joins TRBV5-1 to TRBJ2-2; possible D gene TRBD1, 5 bases. Germline V gene sequence: CDR1 SGHRS, CDR2 YFSETQ. The CDR3 extends over 14 amino acids. The V and J ends lost 0 bases and 4 bases respectively, with 7 bases between them. CDR3 protein: CASSLDRITGELFF. The CDR3 nucleotides are TGCGCCAGCAGCTTGGACAGGATCACCGGGGAGCTGTTTTTT.

DNA for the CDR3: TGTGCCAGCCTGCGGGGGGTATTGAACACTGAAGCTTTCTTT. This translates into CASLRGVLNTEAFF. J is TRBJ1-1 and V is TRBV2; D is perhaps TRBD1 (5 bases). The CDR3 extends over 14 amino acids. CDR1 and CDR2 from the germline V gene are SNHLY and FYNNEI. With 8 bases removed from V and 0 bases from J, the gap between germline ends came to 13 bases.

The chain joins TRBV5-1 to TRBJ2-1; perhaps TRBD2 as D (6 bases). CDR1 SGHRS and CDR2 YFSETQ come from the germline V gene. This CDR3 region has 12 residues. V lost 5 bases, J lost 8 bases, and 11 bases lay in between. CDR3 coding DNA: TGCGCCAGCAGTGCGGGGCCCCATGAGCAGTTCTTC. The encoded protein is CASSAGPHEQFF.

J is TRBJ2-5 and V is TRBV7-2; D is perhaps TRBD1 (5 bases). The CDR3 has 14 amino acids. Germline lookup yields CDR1 SGHTA and CDR2 FQGNSA. V was trimmed by 5 bases and J by 9 bases, leaving 19 bases between them. The CDR3 spells CASSPAARAVAQYF. The CDR3 DNA follows: TGTGCCAGCAGCCCAGCCGCCAGGGCGGTAGCCCAGTACTTC.

CDR3 amino acids: CASTSRRVVRSEQYF. CDR3 DNA sequence: TGTGCCAGCACCTCCAGGAGGGTCGTACGAAGCGAGCAGTACTTC. This rearrangement joins TRBV28 to TRBJ2-7; TRBD2 might be the D (6 bases). CDR3 length equals 15 residues. Between the trimmed V and J ends, which lost 7 bases and 6 bases, there was a span of 22 bases. The germline V gene has CDR1 MDHEN and CDR2 SYDVKM.

The rearrangement links TRBV5-1 to TRBJ2-1; D might be TRBD1 (5 bases). The CDR3 is 15 amino acids. Between the trimmed V and J ends, which lost 0 bases and 5 bases, there was a span of 12 bases. In germline, CDR1 is SGHRS, CDR2 YFSETQ. CDR3 sequence: CASSLARGLDNEQFF. The CDR3 region has the DNA TGCGCCAGCAGCTTGGCTAGGGGCCTCGACAATGAGCAGTTCTTC.

V gene TRBV3-1 (or the pseudogene TRBV3-2) combines with J gene TRBJ2-7, with D perhaps TRBD2 (5 bases). The germline gives CDR1 LGHDT, CDR2 YNNKEL (reference sequence). The V end was cut by 2 bases, the J end by 6 bases, with 26 bases between. The CDR3 length is 18 residues. The CDR3 reads CASSQLTHSGRAGFEQYF. The CDR3 DNA follows: TGTGCCAGCAGCCAATTAACACACAGCGGCAGAGCAGGATTCGAGCAGTACTTC.

V usage is TRBV7-6 and J usage is TRBJ2-7; 9 bases are shared with TRBD1. Germline values: CDR1 SGHVS, CDR2 FNYEAQ. This CDR3 is 14 amino acids long. V shed 0 bases, J shed 3 bases, and the junction held 0 bases outside the gene matches. The CDR3: CASSLADRGYEQYF. CDR3 DNA sequence: TGTGCCAGCAGCTTAGCGGACAGGGGCTACGAGCAGTACTTC.

Note on this clone: Different DNA sequences within this sample yield the same CDR3. The chain recombines TRBV19 with TRBJ2-7, with D hard to call. Germline V gives CDR1 LNHDA, CDR2 SQIVND (reference sequence). V lost 1 base to trimming and J lost 2 bases, with 9 bases between them. The CDR3 loop spans 14 amino acids. The CDR3 loop reads CASSIAGGTYEQYF. The CDR3 nucleotides are TGTGCCAGTAGTATAGCCGGCGGCACCTACGAGCAGTACTTC.